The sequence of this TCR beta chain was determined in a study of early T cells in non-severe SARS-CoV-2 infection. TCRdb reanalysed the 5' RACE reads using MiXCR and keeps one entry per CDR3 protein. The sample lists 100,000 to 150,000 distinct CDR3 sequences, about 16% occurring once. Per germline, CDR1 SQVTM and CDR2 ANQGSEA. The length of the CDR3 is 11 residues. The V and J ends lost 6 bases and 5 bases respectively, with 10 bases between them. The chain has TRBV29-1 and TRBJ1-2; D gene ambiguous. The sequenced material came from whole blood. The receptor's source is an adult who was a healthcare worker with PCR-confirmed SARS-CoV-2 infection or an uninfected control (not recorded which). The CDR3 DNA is TGCAGCGTCGGCCAAGGGTATGGCTACACCTTC. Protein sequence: CSVGQGYGYTF. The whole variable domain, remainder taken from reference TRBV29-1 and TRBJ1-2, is SAVISQKPSRDICQRGTSLTIQCQVDSQVTMMFWYRQQPGQSLTLIATANQGSEATYESGFVIDKFPISRPNLTFSTLTVSNMSPEDSSIYLCSVGQGYGYTFGSGTRLTVV.